These 3 T cell receptor beta chains were sequenced from one sample in a study of blood T cells in healthy people across ages (dated by TCRdb to the mid-2010s). Library prep was done by 5' RACE. TCRdb names Illumina HiSeq 2500 as the instrument used. A second PCR of about 6 to 11 cycles was performed with a sample-barcoded 5' primer and a J-beta primer mix. The public reads were run again by TCRdb, first through fastp at Q25 and then through MiXCR, and only productive beta chains were kept. Each record represents a unique CDR3 protein, reported with the most common genes and DNA among its rows. This sample lists around 1,500,000 distinct CDR3 sequences; about 30% were detected once. The ten largest clones add up to 7.7% of the sample. What was sequenced was blood. The receptor set was obtained from a woman aged 25 to 39 in good health.

The chain employs TRBV28 and TRBJ2-7, with TRBD1 matching 7 bases. The CDR3 has 15 amino acids. Germline CDR1 MDHEN, CDR2 SYDVKM. V lost 4 bases to trimming and J lost 2 bases; unmatched junction nucleotides: 8. CDR3 nucleotide sequence: TGTGCCAGCAGTTCCGGGACAGCCAGAACCTACGAGCAGTACTTC. This sequence encodes CASSSGTARTYEQYF.

This rearrangement joins TRBV5-1 to TRBJ2-3; TRBD2 matches at 12 bases. Germline-derived CDR1 and CDR2 are SGHRS and YFSETQ. The J segment lost 2 bases and the V segment lost 4 bases, leaving 8 bases of the junction unmatched. The CDR3 is 17 residues long. CDR3 region: CASSGNLAGGPTDTQYF. The CDR3 DNA reads TGCGCCAGCAGCGGCAACCTAGCGGGAGGGCCCACAGATACGCAGTATTTT.

About this clonotype itself: Given a much more abundant clone one base away, this may be a read error. The chain joins TRBV6-2 or TRBV6-3 to TRBJ2-7, with 13 nucleotides matching TRBD2. V dropped 5 bases and J dropped 7; count of bases not matched to a gene: 8. The germline V gene has CDR1 MNHEY and CDR2 SVGEGT. The length of the CDR3 is 15 residues. The CDR3 nucleotides read TGTGCCAGCAGTCGGGGACTAGCGGGGAACAATGAGCAGTACTTC. It yields the protein CASSRGLAGNNEQYF.